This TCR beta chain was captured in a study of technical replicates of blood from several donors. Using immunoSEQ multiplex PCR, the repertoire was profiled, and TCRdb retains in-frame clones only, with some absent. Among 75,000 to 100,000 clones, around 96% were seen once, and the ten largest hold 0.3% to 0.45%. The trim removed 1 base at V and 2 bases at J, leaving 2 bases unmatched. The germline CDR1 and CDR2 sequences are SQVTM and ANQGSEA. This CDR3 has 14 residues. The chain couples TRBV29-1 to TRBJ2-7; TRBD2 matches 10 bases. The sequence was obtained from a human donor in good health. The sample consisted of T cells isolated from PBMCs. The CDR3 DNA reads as TGCAGCGTTGAAGGCCTAGCGGGAGCCTACGAGCAGTACTTC. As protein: CSVEGLAGAYEQYF.